The 3 T cell receptor beta chains listed next were all sequenced from one sample in a study of blood T cell repertoires in COVID-19. Profiled with immunoSEQ multiplex PCR; TCRdb holds only in-frame clones, not every one. Of about 66,000 clones in the sample, around 83% were seen once. Sequences were obtained from peripheral blood. The receptors come from a man between 50 and 59 years old with active COVID-19.

The chain recombines TRBV25-1 with TRBJ1-2; D may be TRBD1 (6 bases). The V end was cut by 7 bases, the J end by 7 bases, with 13 bases between. This CDR3 spans 12 amino acids. Germline V gene data show CDR1 as MGHDK and CDR2 as SYGVNS. This CDR3 is CASMNRAGGYTF. The CDR3, as DNA: TGTGCCAGCATGAACAGGGCCGGTGGCTACACCTTC.

The chain couples TRBV5-1 to TRBJ1-6; D gene ambiguous. The CDR3 covers 14 residues. The germline gives CDR1 SGHRS, CDR2 YFSETQ. V lost 3 bases and J 6 bases, leaving 10 bases between the germline ends. The chain's CDR3 is CASSSREGNSPLHF. CDR3 DNA: TGCGCCAGCAGCTCCCGTGAGGGTAATTCACCCCTCCACTTT.

The chain joins TRBV2 to TRBJ2-1; TRBD2 is a possible D gene (6 bases). Per the germline V gene, CDR1 is SNHLY and CDR2 is FYNNEI. There are 14 residues in the CDR3. V lost 6 bases to trimming and J lost 3 bases, with 12 bases between them. The CDR3 loop reads CASSGRDFYNEQFF. In DNA, the CDR3 is TGTGCCAGCAGCGGAAGGGACTTCTACAATGAGCAGTTCTTC. The whole variable domain, filled in from reference TRBV2 and TRBJ2-1, reads EPEVTQTPSHQVTQMGQEVILRCVPISNHLYFYWYRQILGQKVEFLVSFYNNEISEKSEIFDDQFSVERPDGSNFTLKIRSTKLEDSAMYFCASSGRDFYNEQFFGPGTRLTVL.